Following are 21 T cell receptor beta chains from one sample sequenced in a study of graft-versus-host responses after intestinal transplantation. Libraries were prepared by immunoSEQ multiplex PCR; TCRdb keeps only in-frame clonotypes and omits some of them. The sample records under 150,000 clones, roughly 95% being singletons. Antigen specificity for these receptors is unknown. The sequencing here drew on unstimulated CD8+ T cells sorted from spleen or lymph node cells, taken before intestinal transplant. The receptors were sampled from a human donor who received an intestinal transplant.

The chain uses TRBV4-1 and TRBJ2-1; tentative D call: TRBD2 (6 bases). This CDR3 has 15 residues. The V end lost 1 base, the J end lost 5 bases, and 12 bases lay between the germline ends. Germline loops: CDR1 MGHRA, CDR2 YSYEKL. For the CDR3, the DNA is TGCGCCAGCAGCCAAGGTACGGGAGTGAACAATGAGCAGTTCTTC. Protein product: CASSQGTGVNNEQFF.

CDR3 coding DNA: TGCGCCAGCAGCCAAGATTTAGGGAGGAGCTCCTACGAGCAGTACTTC. Its protein product is CASSQDLGRSSYEQYF. This chain uses TRBV4-3 with TRBJ2-7, with D tentatively TRBD2 (6 bases). Trimming left V 0 bases short and J 0 bases short, with 12 bases between. In germline, CDR1 is LGHNA, CDR2 YSLEER. The CDR3 totals 16 residues.

V gene TRBV14 combines with J gene TRBJ2-5, with no clear D. V lost 0 bases, J lost 1 base, and 9 bases lay in between. Germline V gene lookup returns CDR1 SGHDN and CDR2 FVKESK. This CDR3 is 15 amino acids long. The DNA for the CDR3 is TGTGCCAGCAGCCAAGATGGGCTGTTCCAAGAGACCCAGTACTTC. It codes for CASSQDGLFQETQYF.

The V and J genes are TRBV7-8 and TRBJ2-7; D possibly uses TRBD1 or TRBD2 (5 bases each). The CDR3 length is 13 residues. Per germline, CDR1 SGHVS and CDR2 FQNEAQ. The ends were cut back, 5 bases at V and 2 bases at J, with 10 bases in the middle. CDR3 residues: CASSTRDPYEQYF. In nucleotides, the CDR3 is TGTGCCAGCAGCACAAGGGACCCCTACGAGCAGTACTTC.

The CDR3 nucleotides read TGTGCCACCAGCTCCTACCGAGGACTAGCGGACAATGAGCAGTTCTTC. It specifies CATSSYRGLADNEQFF. The chain employs TRBV15 and TRBJ2-1, with 10 bases identical to TRBD2. The CDR3 covers 16 residues. The germline CDR1 and CDR2 sequences are LNHNV and YYDKDF (reference sequence). V shed 5 bases and J 5 bases; nucleotides not matched to a gene: 9.

V gene TRBV7-2 combines with J gene TRBJ1-4; 10 positions match TRBD1. V shed 6 bases and J 7 bases; nucleotides not matched to a gene: 8. There are 15 residues in the CDR3. In germline, CDR1 is SGHTA, CDR2 FQGNSA. The CDR3 coding sequence is TGTGCCAGCAGTCCTTTTGGGACAGGGGTTGAAAAACTGTTTTTT. Translation gives CASSPFGTGVEKLFF.

About this clone: One end of the junction is discordant with germline, which a read error may explain. The rearrangement links TRBV10-2 to TRBJ2-7, with 10 bases lining up with TRBD1. This CDR3 has 16 residues. CDR1 and CDR2 from the germline V gene are WSHSY and SAAADI. For the CDR3, the DNA is TGCGCCAGCAGTGGTACCGGGACAGGGGCCCCCTACGAGCATTACTTC. As protein: CASSGTGTGAPYEHYF.

This sequence joins TRBV15 and TRBJ1-5, with D possibly matching TRBD1 (5 bases). The CDR3 has 17 residues. Germline loops: CDR1 LNHNV, CDR2 YYDKDF (reference sequence). Trimming took off 0 bases at V and 0 bases at J, with 12 bases between the two ends. CDR3 coding DNA: TGTGCCACCAGCAGAGAGGGGGGGAGTTATAGCAATCAGCCCCAGCATTTT. The encoded protein is CATSREGGSYSNQPQHF.

CDR3 region: CASSMDSYEQYF. CDR3 nucleotides: TGTGCCAGTAGTATGGACTCCTACGAGCAGTACTTC. The chain employs TRBV19 and TRBJ2-7, with D hard to call. Trimming shortened V by 3 bases and J by 0 bases, and 3 bases separated the two germline ends. Germline loops: CDR1 LNHDA, CDR2 SQIVND (reference sequence). CDR3 length: 12 amino acids.

The chain uses TRBV28 and TRBJ2-7; D is unresolved. Germline assignment: CDR1 MDHEN and CDR2 SYDVKM. The CDR3 length is 15 residues. Deletions cut 3 bases from V and 5 bases from J, with 17 bases between. For the CDR3, the DNA is TGTGCCAGCAGTTTCTCGACTCTGGGCCGGGACGAGCAGTACTTC. It specifies CASSFSTLGRDEQYF. Drawing the rest from reference TRBV28 and TRBJ2-7, the complete variable domain is DVKVTQSSRYLVKRTGEKVFLECVQDMDHENMFWYRQDPGLGLRLIYFSYDVKMKEKGDIPEGYSVSREKKERFSLILESASTNQTSMYLCASSFSTLGRDEQYFGPGTRLTVT.

The chain links TRBV28 to TRBJ2-7; 10 bases line up with TRBD1. The CDR3 has 13 amino acids. Per the germline V gene, CDR1 is MDHEN and CDR2 is SYDVKM. Trimming cost V 3 bases and J 7 bases; bases outside gene matches: 3. CDR3 in amino acids: CASSFGQGGEQYF. CDR3 DNA: TGTGCCAGCAGTTTCGGACAGGGGGGGGAGCAGTACTTC.

This clone occurred once. This chain links TRBV6-5 with TRBJ2-7, with 10 bases identical to TRBD1. From germline, CDR1 is MNHEY and CDR2 SVGAGI. The CDR3 totals 15 residues. The ends lost 0 bases at V and 6 bases at J; junction bases unmatched: 5. In DNA, the CDR3 is TGTGCCAGCAGTTACTCCGGGACAGGGGCGTCCGAGCAGTACTTC. Translation gives CASSYSGTGASEQYF.

The rearrangement uses TRBV28 and TRBJ2-7; D perhaps matches TRBD1 (5 bases). The V and J ends lost 5 bases and 3 bases respectively, with 8 bases between them. CDR3 length: 12 residues. Germline values: CDR1 MDHEN, CDR2 SYDVKM. The CDR3 bases are TGTGCCAGCAGTGACAGCTACTACGAGCAGTACTTC. The encoded protein is CASSDSYYEQYF.

The rearrangement uses TRBV15 and TRBJ2-5; 8 bases are a match to TRBD1. CDR1 and CDR2 from the germline V gene are LNHNV and YYDKDF (reference sequence). Trimming cost V 0 bases and J 9 bases; bases outside gene matches: 6. This CDR3 comprises 14 residues. In DNA form, the CDR3 reads TGTGCCACCAGCAGAGAAGGGACAGGTGAGGCCCAGTACTTC. Translating it yields CATSREGTGEAQYF.

The chain is built from TRBV4-1 and TRBJ2-7; D is unclear. This CDR3 has 14 residues. Trimming removed 5 bases from V and 1 base from J, with 12 bases in between. CDR1 and CDR2 from the germline V gene are MGHRA and YSYEKL. The CDR3 DNA reads as TGCGCCAGCAGCTTAGAAGGCTGGTCCTACGAGCAGTACTTC. Its translation is CASSLEGWSYEQYF.

The chain uses TRBV4-1 and TRBJ1-3, with D uncertain. V lost 0 bases to trimming and J lost 0 bases, with 6 bases between them. The germline V gene has CDR1 MGHRA and CDR2 YSYEKL. CDR3 length: 15 amino acids. The CDR3 region has the DNA TGCGCCAGCAGCCAAGAGCCAGGCTCTGGAAACACCATATATTTT. Amino acids: CASSQEPGSGNTIYF.

J is TRBJ1-1 and V is TRBV4-2; 7 bases fit TRBD1. V gave up 2 bases and J gave up 5 bases; unmatched junction bases: 5. The germline CDR1 and CDR2 sequences are LGHNA and YNFKEQ. The CDR3 runs to 14 residues. In DNA, the CDR3 is TGTGCCAGCAGCCAACGACAGGGCGGAACTGAAGCTTTCTTT. It yields the protein CASSQRQGGTEAFF.

The V gene is TRBV6-5, the J gene TRBJ2-2, with a tentative D call TRBD1 (6 bases). V was shortened by 6 bases and J by 1 base, with 12 bases between the two germline ends. The germline gives CDR1 MNHEY, CDR2 SVGAGI. The CDR3 length is 15 residues. CDR3 coding DNA: TGTGCCAGCAGCCCCGGGACAAGGAACACCGGGGAGCTGTTTTTT. Its protein product is CASSPGTRNTGELFF.

The chain uses TRBV5-1 and TRBJ2-1, with TRBD2 matching 8 bases. Germline CDR1 and CDR2: SGHRS and YFSETQ. V was pared by 4 bases and J by 5 bases, with 8 bases of the junction left unmatched. This CDR3 is 15 amino acids long. The CDR3 sequence: CASSVIREGDNEQFF. The CDR3 DNA sequence: TGCGCCAGCAGCGTCATACGGGAGGGAGACAATGAGCAGTTCTTC. The entire variable domain, with the rest obtained from reference TRBV5-1 and TRBJ2-1, is as follows: KAGVTQTPRYLIKTRGQQVTLSCSPISGHRSVSWYQQTPGQGLQFLFEYFSETQRNKGNFPGRFSGRQFSNSRSEMNVSTLELGDSALYLCASSVIREGDNEQFFGPGTRLTVL.

This chain uses TRBV5-1 with TRBJ2-7; 7 bases match TRBD1. This CDR3 is 13 amino acids long. Germline lookup yields CDR1 SGHRS and CDR2 YFSETQ. V lost 2 bases to trimming and J lost 2 bases; unmatched junction nucleotides: 1. The DNA for the CDR3 is TGCGCCAGCAGCTTTACAGGGGCCTACGAGCAGTACTTC. It yields the protein CASSFTGAYEQYF. The variable domain in full, with the rest retrieved from reference TRBV5-1 and TRBJ2-7, is KAGVTQTPRYLIKTRGQQVTLSCSPISGHRSVSWYQQTPGQGLQFLFEYFSETQRNKGNFPGRFSGRQFSNSRSEMNVSTLELGDSALYLCASSFTGAYEQYFGPGTRLTVT.

The chain combines TRBV6-5 with TRBJ2-7; D possibly matches TRBD1 or TRBD2 (5 bases each). Germline V gene data show CDR1 as MNHEY and CDR2 as SVGAGI. Trimming shortened V by 8 bases and J by 6 bases, and 8 bases separated the two germline ends. The CDR3 spans 10 residues. CDR3 sequence reads: CASGDGEQYF. CDR3 in DNA: TGTGCCAGCGGGGACGGCGAGCAGTACTTC.